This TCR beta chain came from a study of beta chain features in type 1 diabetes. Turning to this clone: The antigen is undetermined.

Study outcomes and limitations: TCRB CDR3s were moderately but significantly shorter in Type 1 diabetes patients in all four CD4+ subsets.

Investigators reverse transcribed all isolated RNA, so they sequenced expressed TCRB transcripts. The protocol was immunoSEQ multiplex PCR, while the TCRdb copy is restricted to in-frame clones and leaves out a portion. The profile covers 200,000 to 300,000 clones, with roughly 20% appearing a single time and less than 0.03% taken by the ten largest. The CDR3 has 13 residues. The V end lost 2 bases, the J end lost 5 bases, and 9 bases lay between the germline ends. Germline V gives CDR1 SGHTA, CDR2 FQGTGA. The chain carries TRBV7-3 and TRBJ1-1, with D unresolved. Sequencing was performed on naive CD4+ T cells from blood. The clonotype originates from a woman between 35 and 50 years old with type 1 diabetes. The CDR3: CASSLFGRTEAFF. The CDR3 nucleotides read TGTGCCAGCAGCTTATTCGGGAGAACTGAAGCTTTCTTT. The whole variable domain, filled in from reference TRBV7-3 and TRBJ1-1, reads GAGVSQTPSNKVTEKGKYVELRCDPISGHTALYWYRQSLGQGPEFLIYFQGTGAADDSGLPNDRFFAVRPEGSVSTLKIQRTERGDSAVYLCASSLFGRTEAFFGQGTRLTVV.